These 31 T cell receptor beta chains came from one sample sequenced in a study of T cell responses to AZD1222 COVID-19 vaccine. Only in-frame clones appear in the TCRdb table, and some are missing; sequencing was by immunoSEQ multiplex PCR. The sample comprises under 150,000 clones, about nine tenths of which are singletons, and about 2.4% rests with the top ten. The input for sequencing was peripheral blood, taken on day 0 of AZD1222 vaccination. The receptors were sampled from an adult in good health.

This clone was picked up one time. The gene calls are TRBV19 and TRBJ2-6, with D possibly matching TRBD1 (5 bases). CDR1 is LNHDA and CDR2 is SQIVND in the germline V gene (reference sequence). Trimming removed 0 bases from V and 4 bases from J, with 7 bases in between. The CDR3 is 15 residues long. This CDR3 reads CASSIEGEGANVLTF. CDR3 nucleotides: TGTGCCAGTAGTATAGAAGGGGAAGGGGCCAACGTCCTGACTTTC.

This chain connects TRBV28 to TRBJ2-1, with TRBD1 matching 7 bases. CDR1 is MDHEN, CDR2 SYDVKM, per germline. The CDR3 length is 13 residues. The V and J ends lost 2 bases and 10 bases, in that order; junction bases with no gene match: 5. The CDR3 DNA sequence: TGTGCCAGCAGTTTAGGGGGACAGATGGAGCAGTTCTTC. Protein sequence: CASSLGGQMEQFF.

CDR3 bases: TGTGCCAGCAGCTTGGGGGGCAGGGTCTACGAGCAGTACTTC. Translating it yields CASSLGGRVYEQYF. The chain has TRBV5-4 and TRBJ2-7; D possibly corresponds to TRBD1 (5 bases). Germline V CDR1 and CDR2: SGHNT, YYREEE (reference sequence). V dropped 0 bases and J dropped 3 bases, with 10 bases sitting between them. The CDR3 runs to 14 residues.

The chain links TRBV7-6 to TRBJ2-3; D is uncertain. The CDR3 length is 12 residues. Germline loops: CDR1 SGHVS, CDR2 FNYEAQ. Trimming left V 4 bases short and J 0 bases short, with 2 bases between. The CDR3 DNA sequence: TGTGCCAGCAGCTATAGCACAGATACGCAGTATTTT. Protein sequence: CASSYSTDTQYF.

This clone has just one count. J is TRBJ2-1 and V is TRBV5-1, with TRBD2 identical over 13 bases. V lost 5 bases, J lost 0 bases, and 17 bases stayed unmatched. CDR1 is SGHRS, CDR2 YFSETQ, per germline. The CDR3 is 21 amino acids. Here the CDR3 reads CASSPARTSGSGVGSYNEQFF. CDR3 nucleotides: TGCGCCAGCAGTCCGGCCCGGACTAGCGGGAGTGGGGTTGGCTCCTACAATGAGCAGTTCTTC.

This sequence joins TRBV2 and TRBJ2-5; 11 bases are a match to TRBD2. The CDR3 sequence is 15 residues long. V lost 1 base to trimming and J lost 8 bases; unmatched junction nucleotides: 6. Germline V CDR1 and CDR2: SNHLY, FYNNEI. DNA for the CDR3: TGTGCCAGCAGTGAAGTCGGGCTAGCGGGAGGCACCCAGTACTTC. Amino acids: CASSEVGLAGGTQYF.

CDR3 DNA sequence: TGTGCCAGCCAGGGCCAGCTGAATCAGCCCCAGCATTTT. It codes for CASQGQLNQPQHF. V and J are TRBV7-9 and TRBJ1-5; possible D gene TRBD1, 5 bases. V was pared by 8 bases and J by 4 bases, with 12 bases between. The CDR3 loop spans 13 amino acids. Germline CDR1 is SEHNR and CDR2 is FQNEAQ (reference sequence).

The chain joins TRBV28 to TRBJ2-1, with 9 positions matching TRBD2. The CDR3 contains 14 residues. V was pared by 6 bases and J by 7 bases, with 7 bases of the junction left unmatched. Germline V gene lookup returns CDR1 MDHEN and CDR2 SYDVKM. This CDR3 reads CASRKREAYNEQFF. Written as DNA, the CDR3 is TGTGCCAGCAGAAAGCGGGAGGCTTATAATGAGCAGTTCTTC.

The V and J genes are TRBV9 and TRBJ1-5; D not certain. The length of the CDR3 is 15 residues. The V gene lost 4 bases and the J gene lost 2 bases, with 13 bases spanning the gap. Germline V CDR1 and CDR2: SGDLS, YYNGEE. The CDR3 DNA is TGTGCCAGCAGCACTCCGGGAGAGCGCAATCAGCCCCAGCATTTT. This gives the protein CASSTPGERNQPQHF.

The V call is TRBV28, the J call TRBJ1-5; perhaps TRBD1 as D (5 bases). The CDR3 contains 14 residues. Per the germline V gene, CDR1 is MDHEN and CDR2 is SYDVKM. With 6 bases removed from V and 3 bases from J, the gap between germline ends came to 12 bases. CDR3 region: CASRRGGNNQPQHF. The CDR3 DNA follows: TGTGCCAGCAGGCGGGGGGGTAACAATCAGCCCCAGCATTTT. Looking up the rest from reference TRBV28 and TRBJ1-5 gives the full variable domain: DVKVTQSSRYLVKRTGEKVFLECVQDMDHENMFWYRQDPGLGLRLIYFSYDVKMKEKGDIPEGYSVSREKKERFSLILESASTNQTSMYLCASRRGGNNQPQHFGDGTRLSIL.

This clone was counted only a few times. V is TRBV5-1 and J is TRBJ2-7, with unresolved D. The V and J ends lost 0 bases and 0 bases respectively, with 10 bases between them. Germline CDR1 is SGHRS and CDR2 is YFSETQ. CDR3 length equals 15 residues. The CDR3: CASSLDGASSYEQYF. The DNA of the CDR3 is TGCGCCAGCAGCTTGGATGGCGCCAGCTCCTACGAGCAGTACTTC.

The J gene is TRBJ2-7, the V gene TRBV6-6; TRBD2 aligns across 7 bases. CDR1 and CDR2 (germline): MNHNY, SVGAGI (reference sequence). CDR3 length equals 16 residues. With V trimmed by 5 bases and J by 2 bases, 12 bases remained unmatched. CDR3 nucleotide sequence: TGTGCCAGCAGTCTCCCGTTGGCAGGGAGGGCCTACGAGCAGTACTTC. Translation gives CASSLPLAGRAYEQYF.

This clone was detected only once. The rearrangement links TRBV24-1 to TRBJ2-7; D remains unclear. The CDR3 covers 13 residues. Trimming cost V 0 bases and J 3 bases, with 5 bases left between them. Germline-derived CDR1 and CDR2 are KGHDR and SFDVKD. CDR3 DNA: TGTGCCACCAGTGATTTGACCGGCTACGAGCAGTACTTC. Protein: CATSDLTGYEQYF.

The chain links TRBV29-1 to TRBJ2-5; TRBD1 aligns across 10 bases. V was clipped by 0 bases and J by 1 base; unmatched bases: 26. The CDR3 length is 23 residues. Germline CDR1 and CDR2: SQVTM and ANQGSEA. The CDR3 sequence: CSVEDPTGRRRDRGRLLQETQYF. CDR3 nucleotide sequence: TGCAGCGTTGAAGACCCTACGGGCAGGCGCCGGGACAGGGGACGCTTACTCCAAGAGACCCAGTACTTC.

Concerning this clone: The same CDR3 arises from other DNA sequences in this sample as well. This chain's CDR3 is CASSRPGTTGEKLFF. The CDR3 DNA reads as TGTGCCAGCAGTCGCCCCGGGACCACAGGTGAAAAACTGTTTTTT. V gene TRBV28 combines with J gene TRBJ1-4; tentative D call: TRBD1 (5 bases). CDR1 is MDHEN, CDR2 SYDVKM, per germline. The CDR3 has 15 amino acids. Between the trimmed V and J ends, which lost 5 bases and 7 bases, there was a span of 17 bases.

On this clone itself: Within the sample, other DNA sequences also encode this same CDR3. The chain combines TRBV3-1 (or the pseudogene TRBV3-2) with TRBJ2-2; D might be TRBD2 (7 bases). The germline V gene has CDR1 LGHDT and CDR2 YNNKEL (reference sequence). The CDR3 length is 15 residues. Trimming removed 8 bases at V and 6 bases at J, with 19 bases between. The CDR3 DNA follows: TGTGCCAGCGATACTAGGGGGGGATCGGCCGGGGAGCTGTTTTTT. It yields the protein CASDTRGGSAGELFF.

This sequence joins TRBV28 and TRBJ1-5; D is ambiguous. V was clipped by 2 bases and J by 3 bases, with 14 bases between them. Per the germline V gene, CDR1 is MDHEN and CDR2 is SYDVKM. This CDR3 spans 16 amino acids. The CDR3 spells CASSLLAPTDNQPQHF. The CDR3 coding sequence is TGTGCCAGCAGTTTACTCGCTCCGACCGACAATCAGCCCCAGCATTTT.

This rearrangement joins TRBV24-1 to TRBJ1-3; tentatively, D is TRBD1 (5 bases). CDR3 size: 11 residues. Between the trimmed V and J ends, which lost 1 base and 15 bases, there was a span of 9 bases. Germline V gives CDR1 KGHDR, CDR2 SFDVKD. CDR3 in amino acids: CATSDLSREYF. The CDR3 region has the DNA TGTGCCACCAGTGATTTAAGCAGGGAATATTTT.

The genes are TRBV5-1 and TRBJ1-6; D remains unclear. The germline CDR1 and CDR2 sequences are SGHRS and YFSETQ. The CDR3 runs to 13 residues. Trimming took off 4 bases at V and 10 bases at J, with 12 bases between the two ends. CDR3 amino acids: CASSDGRVSPLHF. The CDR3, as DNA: TGCGCCAGCAGCGACGGGCGCGTCTCACCCCTCCACTTT.

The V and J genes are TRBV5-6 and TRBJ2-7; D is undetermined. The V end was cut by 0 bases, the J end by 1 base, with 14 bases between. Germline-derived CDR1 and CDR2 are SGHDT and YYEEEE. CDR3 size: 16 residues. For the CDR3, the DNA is TGTGCCAGCAGCTTGGTCCCGACGGCGAATTCCTACGAGCAGTACTTC. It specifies CASSLVPTANSYEQYF.

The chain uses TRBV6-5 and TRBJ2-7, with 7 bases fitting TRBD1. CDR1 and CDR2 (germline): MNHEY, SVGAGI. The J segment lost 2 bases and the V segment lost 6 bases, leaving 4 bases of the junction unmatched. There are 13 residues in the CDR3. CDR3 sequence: CASRRDSAYEQYF. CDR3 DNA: TGTGCCAGCAGAAGGGACAGCGCCTACGAGCAGTACTTC.

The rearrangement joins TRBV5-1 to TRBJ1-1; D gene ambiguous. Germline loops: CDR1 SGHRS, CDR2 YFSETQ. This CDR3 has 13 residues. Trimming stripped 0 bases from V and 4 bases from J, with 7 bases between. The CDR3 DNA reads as TGCGCCAGCAGCTTGGATGACGTCACTGAAGCTTTCTTT. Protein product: CASSLDDVTEAFF.

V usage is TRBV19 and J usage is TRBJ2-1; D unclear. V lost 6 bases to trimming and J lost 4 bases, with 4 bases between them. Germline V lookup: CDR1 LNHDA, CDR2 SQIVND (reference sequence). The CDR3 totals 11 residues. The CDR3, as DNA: TGTGCCAGTAGAACATACAATGAGCAGTTCTTC. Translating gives CASRTYNEQFF.

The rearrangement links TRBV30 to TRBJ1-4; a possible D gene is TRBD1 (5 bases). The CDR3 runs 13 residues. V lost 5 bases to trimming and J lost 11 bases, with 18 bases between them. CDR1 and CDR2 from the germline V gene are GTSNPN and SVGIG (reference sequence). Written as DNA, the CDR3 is TGTGCCTGGCTGGGACCCCGGCTGGGGAAACTGTTTTTT. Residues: CAWLGPRLGKLFF.

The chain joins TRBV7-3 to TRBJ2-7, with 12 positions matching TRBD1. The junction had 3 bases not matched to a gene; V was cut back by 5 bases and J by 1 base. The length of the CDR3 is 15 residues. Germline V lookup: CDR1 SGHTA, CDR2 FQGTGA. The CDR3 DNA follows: TGTGCCAGCAGCCGGGACAGGGGGCGTTCCTACGAGCAGTACTTC. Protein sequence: CASSRDRGRSYEQYF.

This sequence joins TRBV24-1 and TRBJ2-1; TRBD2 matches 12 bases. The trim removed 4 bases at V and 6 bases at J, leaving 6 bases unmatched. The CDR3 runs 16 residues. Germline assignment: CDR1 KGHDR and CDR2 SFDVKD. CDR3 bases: TGTGCCACCAGTGACCGACTAGCGGGAGTAATCAATGAGCAGTTCTTC. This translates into CATSDRLAGVINEQFF.

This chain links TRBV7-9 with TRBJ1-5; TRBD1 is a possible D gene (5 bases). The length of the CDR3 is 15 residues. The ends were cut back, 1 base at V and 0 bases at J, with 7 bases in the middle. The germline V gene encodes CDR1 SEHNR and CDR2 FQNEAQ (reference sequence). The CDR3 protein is CASSLGGNSNQPQHF. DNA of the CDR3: TGTGCCAGCAGCTTAGGGGGGAATAGCAATCAGCCCCAGCATTTT.

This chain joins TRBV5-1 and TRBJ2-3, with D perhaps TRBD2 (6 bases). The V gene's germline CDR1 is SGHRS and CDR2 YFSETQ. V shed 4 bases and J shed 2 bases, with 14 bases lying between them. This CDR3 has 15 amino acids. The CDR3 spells CASSARLDYTDTQYF. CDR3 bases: TGCGCCAGCAGCGCGAGACTAGACTACACAGATACGCAGTATTTT.

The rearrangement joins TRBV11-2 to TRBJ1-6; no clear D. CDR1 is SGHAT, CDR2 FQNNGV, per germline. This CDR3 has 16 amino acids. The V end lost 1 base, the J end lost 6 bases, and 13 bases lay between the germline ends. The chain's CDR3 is CASSLVGGQSNSPLHF. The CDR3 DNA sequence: TGTGCCAGCAGCTTAGTTGGTGGGCAGTCTAATTCACCCCTCCACTTT.

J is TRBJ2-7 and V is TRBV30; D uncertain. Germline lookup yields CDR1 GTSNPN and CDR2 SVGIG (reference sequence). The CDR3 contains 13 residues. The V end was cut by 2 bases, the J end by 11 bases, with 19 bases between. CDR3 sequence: CAWSRSSPAVKYF. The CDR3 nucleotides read TGTGCCTGGAGTCGGTCCAGCCCCGCCGTCAAGTACTTC.

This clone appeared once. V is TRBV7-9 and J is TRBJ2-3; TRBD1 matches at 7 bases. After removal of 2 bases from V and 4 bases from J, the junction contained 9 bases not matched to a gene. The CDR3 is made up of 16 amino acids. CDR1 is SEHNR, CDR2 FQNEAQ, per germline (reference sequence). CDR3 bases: TGTGCCAGCAGCTTATGGGACAGAGGTTTCGCAGATACGCAGTATTTT. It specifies CASSLWDRGFADTQYF.